The rows below give T cell receptor beta chains drawn from one sample of a study of spatial heterogeneity in lung cancer. Each CDR3 protein is one row after TCRdb ran MiXCR on the 5' RACE reads. The table has over 70,000 distinct CDR3 sequences, about 8.2% seen once. The sequences come from PBMCs, collected at follow-up. The origin of the receptors is a female donor with early-stage non-small cell lung cancer. The CDR3 runs from the conserved cysteine through the conserved F or W. Each record gives: clone size, V gene, CDR3 protein. Size is stated for part of the rows, as once, few or many counts, or as a class when the clone is expanded.

abundance: -
v_gene: TRBV7-9
CDR3aa: CASSFRGEDIQYF

abundance: -
v_gene: TRBV5-1
CDR3aa: CASSVTSRSDTQYF

abundance: -
v_gene: TRBV27
CDR3aa: CASSFDADTQYF

abundance: many
v_gene: TRBV7-9
CDR3aa: CASTLQGPNYIQYF

abundance: -
v_gene: TRBV6-5
CDR3aa: CASSYNENQPQHF

abundance: many
v_gene: TRBV6-6
CDR3aa: CASSYVTGSGETQYF

abundance: few
v_gene: TRBV18
CDR3aa: CASSPSADTQYF

abundance: many
v_gene: TRBV7-9
CDR3aa: CASSIPSGAEQYF

abundance: -
v_gene: TRBV27
CDR3aa: CASSLGLARNEQLF

abundance: few
v_gene: TRBV28
CDR3aa: CASRTTGYTEAFF

abundance: many
v_gene: TRBV2
CDR3aa: CASTEGALNEQFF

abundance: many
v_gene: TRBV5-1
CDR3aa: CASGSDNTDTQYF

abundance: many
v_gene: TRBV19
CDR3aa: CASSPPQVPTYEQYF

abundance: -
v_gene: TRBV30
CDR3aa: CAWSGPVWTARVKNTEAFF

abundance: many
v_gene: TRBV12-5
CDR3aa: CASGFGQTNSPLHF

abundance: many
v_gene: TRBV5-1
CDR3aa: CASSTDRAGGRNEQFF

abundance: many
v_gene: TRBV7-9
CDR3aa: CASIPSGMRTDTQYF

abundance: many
v_gene: TRBV5-1
CDR3aa: CASSPRTSGNSYEQYF

abundance: -
v_gene: TRBV20-1
CDR3aa: CSARIPGGPGEQYF

abundance: many
v_gene: TRBV30
CDR3aa: CAWRSPHRDGGYTF

abundance: many
v_gene: TRBV19
CDR3aa: CASSVNVLINEQFF

abundance: -
v_gene: TRBV4-1
CDR3aa: CASSPGLVKSRETQYF

abundance: few
v_gene: TRBV20-1
CDR3aa: CSLQGAQDTQYF

abundance: many
v_gene: TRBV6-1
CDR3aa: CASSVGETQYF

abundance: many
v_gene: TRBV5-1
CDR3aa: CASSVVSGYEQYF

abundance: many
v_gene: TRBV7-3
CDR3aa: CASSSHGGGNYGYTF

abundance: many
v_gene: TRBV18
CDR3aa: CATERGQGISSGNTIYF

abundance: many
v_gene: TRBV30
CDR3aa: CAWSGDLAARYTQYF

abundance: many
v_gene: TRBV7-9
CDR3aa: CASSLWMVADTQYF

abundance: many
v_gene: TRBV28
CDR3aa: CASSTSGMNTEAFF

abundance: few
v_gene: TRBV20-1
CDR3aa: CSVRTNYRAPSYNEQFF

abundance: many
v_gene: TRBV5-1
CDR3aa: CASSLQPGVKIEQYF

abundance: medium-sized
v_gene: TRBV20-1
CDR3aa: CSAIGQGNTIYF

abundance: -
v_gene: TRBV5-1
CDR3aa: CASSFGDRNYGYTF

abundance: many
v_gene: TRBV12-3/TRBV12-4
CDR3aa: CASSWGGREKLFF

abundance: few
v_gene: TRBV10-3
CDR3aa: CAISGASYNEQFF

abundance: many
v_gene: TRBV5-4
CDR3aa: CASSFPGLAGGGQETQYF

abundance: many
v_gene: TRBV6-5
CDR3aa: CASSLTGGDGYTF

abundance: many
v_gene: TRBV29-1
CDR3aa: CSVGGASEQYF

abundance: many
v_gene: TRBV6-5
CDR3aa: CASSYSGEDQPQHF

abundance: many
v_gene: TRBV19
CDR3aa: CASSPTNQPQHF

abundance: many
v_gene: TRBV12-3/TRBV12-4
CDR3aa: CASSPPLAASSYEQYF

abundance: few
v_gene: TRBV12-3/TRBV12-4
CDR3aa: CASSTRPGLALDEQFF

abundance: many
v_gene: TRBV9
CDR3aa: CASRGLAGELFF

abundance: many
v_gene: TRBV7-6
CDR3aa: CASSSGRDWNTEAFF

abundance: many
v_gene: TRBV20-1
CDR3aa: CSASNQRENTGELFF

abundance: many
v_gene: TRBV7-9
CDR3aa: CASSINREGYTF